A selection of T cell receptor beta chains follows, all from one sample in a study of CD8+CD57+ T cells in acquired aplastic anemia. TCRdb reprocessed the reads with MiXCR, giving one entry per CDR3 protein. The sample consists of 150,000 to 200,000 distinct CDR3 sequences, around three fifths of them appearing once. Specimen: sorted CD4+, CD8+, or CD8+CD57+ T cells (not recorded which) from PBMCs. Receptor source: a human donor with severe aplastic anemia or a healthy control (not recorded which). The CDR3 runs from the conserved cysteine through the conserved F or W. The D gene is left open where the match is weak. Some rows have no size entry. The others give once, few or many, or a class for an expanded clone.

V	size	J	D	DNA	CDR3
TRBV24-1	.	TRBJ1-3	.	TGTGCCACCAGTGATATTGGGGGACCGAAGAGGGTTGGGAACACCATATATTTT	CATSDIGGPKRVGNTIYF
TRBV10-3	.	TRBJ1-2	TRBD1	TGTGCCAGCCACGAAAGACAGGGAAGCCCCTATGGCTACACCTTC	CASHERQGSPYGYTF
TRBV5-5	many	TRBJ1-1	.	TGTGCCAGCAGCTTGCGGGAAGGAATGAACACTGAAGCTTTCTTT	CASSLREGMNTEAFF
TRBV7-9	once	TRBJ2-2	.	TGTGCCAGCAGCTTAGTTCACACCGGGGAGCTGTTTTTT	CASSLVHTGELFF
TRBV6-1	few	TRBJ1-3	.	TGTGCCAGCAGTGAATACCTCTTAGGAGCTGGAAACACCATATATTTT	CASSEYLLGAGNTIYF
TRBV24-1	.	TRBJ2-3	.	TGTGCCACCAGTGATCCCAGGGGCCCCACAGATACGCAGTATTTT	CATSDPRGPTDTQYF
TRBV7-3	.	TRBJ1-2	.	TGTGCCAGCAGCTCACATCCACCCGGAAGGTTTGATGGCTACACCTTC	CASSSHPPGRFDGYTF
TRBV29-1	.	TRBJ1-3	.	TGCAGCGTCGTAGGCGGGGGCGGCTCTGGAAACACCATATATTTT	CSVVGGGGSGNTIYF
TRBV6-5	.	TRBJ1-1	.	TGTGCCAGCAGTTCCCACAAGATGAACACTGAAGCTTTCTTT	CASSSHKMNTEAFF
TRBV9	once	TRBJ1-1	TRBD1	TGTGCCAGCAGTCCCTTCAGGACAGGCACTGAAGCTTTCTTT	CASSPFRTGTEAFF
TRBV29-1	.	TRBJ2-3	TRBD2	TGCAGCGTTGATGGACTAGCGGGGGGCACAGATACGCAGTATTTT	CSVDGLAGGTDTQYF
TRBV20-1	.	TRBJ2-5	TRBD2	TGCAGTGCATCGGGACTAGCGGGGGGGTTCTACCAAGAGACCCAGTACTTC	CSASGLAGGFYQETQYF
TRBV19	.	TRBJ1-1	.	TGTGCCAGCAGCTTGATTGGGGGTGTAACAGACGGGGCTTTCTTT	CASSLIGGVTDGAFF
TRBV5-5	.	TRBJ1-2	.	TGTGCCAGCAGCCAAGAGGGAGGGACCCTCTTC	CASSQEGGTLF
TRBV2	.	TRBJ2-1	TRBD1	TGTGCCACCCAACCGGGACAGGGGGCCTACAATGAGCAGTTCTTC	CATQPGQGAYNEQFF
TRBV10-3	.	TRBJ2-3	.	TGTGCCATCAGTGAATTTTCAGATACGCAGTATTTT	CAISEFSDTQYF
TRBV6-2/TRBV6-3	many	TRBJ2-7	.	TGTGCCAGCAGTCCCCTAGGGGACGGGCTCGACGAGCAGTACTTC	CASSPLGDGLDEQYF
TRBV25-1	.	TRBJ2-3	.	TGTGCCAGCAGTGAATCGAGGGGACCCACAGATACGCAGTATTTT	CASSESRGPTDTQYF
TRBV7-9	.	TRBJ1-6	.	TGTGCCAGCAGCCCTAGCGGGGGGGCCGATGGCGATACATCCAATAATTCACCCCTCCACTTT	CASSPSGGADGDTSNNSPLHF
TRBV9	.	TRBJ2-7	TRBD2	TGTGCCAGCAGCGCCGGGACTAGCGGTACCACCTACGAGCAGTACTTC	CASSAGTSGTTYEQYF
TRBV27	.	TRBJ2-5	.	TGTGCCAGCAGCCCGGATACTTTCCAAGAGACCCAGTACTTC	CASSPDTFQETQYF
TRBV7-8	.	TRBJ2-7	.	TGTGCCAGCAGCTTAGTAAGGCCCTTAGACGAGCAGTACTTC	CASSLVRPLDEQYF
TRBV15	.	TRBJ2-7	TRBD1	TGTGCCACCACCGTCTTCGGGACAGGGAGCGAGCAGTACTTC	CATTVFGTGSEQYF
TRBV4-2	many	TRBJ2-2	.	TGTGCCAGCAGCCTAGGGGGAGTCGGGGAGCTGTTTTTT	CASSLGGVGELFF
TRBV29-1	.	TRBJ1-1	TRBD1	TGCAGCGCTGGGGGGCAGGGGGACACTGAAGCTTTCTTT	CSAGGQGDTEAFF
TRBV6-2/TRBV6-3	few	TRBJ2-5	.	TGTGCCAGCAGTTACGGGGAGACCCAGTACTTC	CASSYGETQYF
TRBV29-1	.	TRBJ2-1	.	TGCAGCGTTGTTTTTGTCTCCAAAGGGACCAATGAGCAGTTCTTC	CSVVFVSKGTNEQFF
TRBV7-9	.	TRBJ2-2	TRBD2	TGTGCCAGCAGCTCTAGCGGCCCGCCTAACACCGGGGAGCTGTTTTTT	CASSSSGPPNTGELFF
TRBV7-2	few	TRBJ2-3	TRBD2	TGTGCCAGCAGCCGCGTGGGGGGGGCAGATACGCAGTATTTT	CASSRVGGADTQYF
TRBV2	.	TRBJ2-3	TRBD1	TGTGCCAGCAGTGAAGCGCTCCTCGAACGGGACAGGGGCACAGATACGCAGTATTTT	CASSEALLERDRGTDTQYF
TRBV2	.	TRBJ2-3	TRBD2	TGTGCCAGCAGTTCCGGGACTAGCGCAGATACGCAGTATTTT	CASSSGTSADTQYF
TRBV10-3	few	TRBJ1-2	.	TGTGCCATCAGTGAAGGGCCGGGGGCCCCAGGCTACACCTTC	CAISEGPGAPGYTF
TRBV25-1	many	TRBJ2-2	.	TGTGCCAGCAGTGCGCCAGGACCGAACACCGGGGAGCTGTTTTTT	CASSAPGPNTGELFF
TRBV7-2	.	TRBJ1-1	.	TGTGCCAGCAGCTTAGGTCCACAGGACTTAAACACTGAAGCTTTCTTT	CASSLGPQDLNTEAFF
TRBV20-1	.	TRBJ2-7	TRBD2	TGCAGTGCTATGACGGGGAGCGGGATCGAGCAGTACTTC	CSAMTGSGIEQYF
TRBV15	once	TRBJ1-1	.	TGTGCCACCAGCAGAGGATCGAGGGGAATCACTGAAGCTTTCTTT	CATSRGSRGITEAFF
TRBV9	.	TRBJ1-6	TRBD1	TGTGCCAGTGGGACAGGGCTCTACAATTCACCCCTCCACTTT	CASGTGLYNSPLHF
TRBV7-7	.	TRBJ2-5	.	TGTGCTAGCGCAGCGGACCAAGAGACCCAGTACTTC	CASAADQETQYF
TRBV20-1	.	TRBJ1-2	TRBD1	TGCAGTGCCCCGACAGGGGGCTATGGCTACACCTTC	CSAPTGGYGYTF
TRBV27	.	TRBJ1-2	.	TGTGCCAGCAGTTTCGGGCAGGGGAGCTATGGCTACACCTTC	CASSFGQGSYGYTF